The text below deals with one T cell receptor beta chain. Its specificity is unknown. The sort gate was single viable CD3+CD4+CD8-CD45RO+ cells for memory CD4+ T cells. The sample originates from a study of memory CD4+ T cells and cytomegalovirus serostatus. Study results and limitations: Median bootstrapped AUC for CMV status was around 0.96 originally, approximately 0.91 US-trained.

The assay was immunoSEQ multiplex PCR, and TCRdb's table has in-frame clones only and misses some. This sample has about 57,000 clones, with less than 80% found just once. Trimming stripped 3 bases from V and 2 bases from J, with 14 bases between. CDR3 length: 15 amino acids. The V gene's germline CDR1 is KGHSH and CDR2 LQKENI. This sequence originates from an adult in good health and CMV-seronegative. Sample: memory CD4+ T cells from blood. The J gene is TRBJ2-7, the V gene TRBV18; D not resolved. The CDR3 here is CASSPIGQPTYEQYF. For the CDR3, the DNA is TGTGCCAGCTCACCTATAGGCCAGCCGACCTACGAGCAGTACTTC.